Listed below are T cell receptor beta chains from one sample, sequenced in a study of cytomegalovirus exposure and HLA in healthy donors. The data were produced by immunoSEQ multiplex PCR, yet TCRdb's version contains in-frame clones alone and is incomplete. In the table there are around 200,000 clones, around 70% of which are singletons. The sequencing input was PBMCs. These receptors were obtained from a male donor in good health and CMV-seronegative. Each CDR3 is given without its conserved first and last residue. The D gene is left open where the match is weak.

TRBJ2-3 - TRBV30 AWMTIDTQY
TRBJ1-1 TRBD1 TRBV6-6 ASRTTGGATEAF
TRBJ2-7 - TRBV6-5 ASRRGSGSYEQY
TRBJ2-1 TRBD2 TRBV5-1 ASSLLRGRALNNEQF
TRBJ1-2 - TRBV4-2 ASSEGRGGSNYGYT
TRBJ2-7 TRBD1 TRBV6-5 ASRQGNGDEQY
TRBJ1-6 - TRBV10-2 ASSDSGRGNSPLH
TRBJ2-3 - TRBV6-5 ATSPAAGSTDTQY
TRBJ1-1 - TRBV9 ASNGPPMNTEAF
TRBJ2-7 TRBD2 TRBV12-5 ASGGNRLAVIPHEQY
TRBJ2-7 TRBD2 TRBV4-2 ASSQKAGDEQY
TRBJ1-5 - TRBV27 ASSSWGEPQH
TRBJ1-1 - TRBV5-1 ASSSPGGADTEAF
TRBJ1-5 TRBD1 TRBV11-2 ASSPTTGAGDQPQH
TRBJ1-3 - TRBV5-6 ASSRTGLGSGNTIY
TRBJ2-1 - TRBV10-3 AISGVASSYNEQF
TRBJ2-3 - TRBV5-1 ASSLARVTDTQY
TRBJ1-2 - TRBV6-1 ASSEDHGQLNYGYT